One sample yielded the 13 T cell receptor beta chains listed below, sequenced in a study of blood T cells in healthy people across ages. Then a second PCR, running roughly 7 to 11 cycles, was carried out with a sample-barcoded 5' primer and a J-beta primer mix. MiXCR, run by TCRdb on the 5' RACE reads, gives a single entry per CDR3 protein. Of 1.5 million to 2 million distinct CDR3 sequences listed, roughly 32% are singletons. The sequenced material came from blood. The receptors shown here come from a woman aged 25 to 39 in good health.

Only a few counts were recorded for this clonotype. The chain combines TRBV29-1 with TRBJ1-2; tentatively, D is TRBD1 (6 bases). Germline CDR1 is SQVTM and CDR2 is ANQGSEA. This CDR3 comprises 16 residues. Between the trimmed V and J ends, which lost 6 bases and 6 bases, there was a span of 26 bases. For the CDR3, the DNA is TGCAGCGTCGTAAGCCCGGGACATCGGCGTGGCCATGGCTACACCTTC. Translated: CSVVSPGHRRGHGYTF.

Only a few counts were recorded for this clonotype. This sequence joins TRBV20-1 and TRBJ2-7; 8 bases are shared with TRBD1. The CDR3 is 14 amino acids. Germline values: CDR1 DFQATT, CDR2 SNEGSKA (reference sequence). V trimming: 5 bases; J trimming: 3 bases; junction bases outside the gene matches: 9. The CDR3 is CSALDRDSLYEQYF. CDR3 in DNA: TGCAGTGCTCTGGACAGGGATTCGCTCTACGAGCAGTACTTC.

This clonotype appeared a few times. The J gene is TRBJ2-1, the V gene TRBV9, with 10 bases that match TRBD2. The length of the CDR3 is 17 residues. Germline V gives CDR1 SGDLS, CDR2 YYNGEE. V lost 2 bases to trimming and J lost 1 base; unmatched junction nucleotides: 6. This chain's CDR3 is CASSVASGSLSYNEQFF. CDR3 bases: TGTGCCAGCAGCGTGGCTAGCGGGAGTTTGTCCTACAATGAGCAGTTCTTC.

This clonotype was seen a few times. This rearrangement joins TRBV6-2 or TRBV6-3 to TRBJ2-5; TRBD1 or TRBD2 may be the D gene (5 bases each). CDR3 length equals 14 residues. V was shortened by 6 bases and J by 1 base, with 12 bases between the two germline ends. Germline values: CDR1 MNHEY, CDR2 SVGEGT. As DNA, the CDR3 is TGTGCCAGCAGATACGATGGGGGCCAAGAGACCCAGTACTTC. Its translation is CASRYDGGQETQYF.

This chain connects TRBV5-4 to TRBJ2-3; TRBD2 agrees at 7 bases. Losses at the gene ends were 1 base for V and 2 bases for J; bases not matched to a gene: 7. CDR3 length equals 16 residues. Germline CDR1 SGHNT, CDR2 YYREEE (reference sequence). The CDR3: CASSLFTAGNTDTQYF. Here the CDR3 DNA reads TGTGCCAGCAGCTTGTTCACAGCGGGGAACACAGATACGCAGTATTTT.

The CDR3 DNA reads as TGTGCCAGCTCCCGGGACTTCTCCTACAATGAGCAGTTCTTC. Its protein is CASSRDFSYNEQFF. This chain links TRBV6-2 or TRBV6-3 with TRBJ2-1, with D perhaps TRBD2 (6 bases). The ends were cut back, 8 bases at V and 0 bases at J, with 11 bases in the middle. Germline values: CDR1 MNHEY, CDR2 SVGEGT. The CDR3 spans 14 residues.

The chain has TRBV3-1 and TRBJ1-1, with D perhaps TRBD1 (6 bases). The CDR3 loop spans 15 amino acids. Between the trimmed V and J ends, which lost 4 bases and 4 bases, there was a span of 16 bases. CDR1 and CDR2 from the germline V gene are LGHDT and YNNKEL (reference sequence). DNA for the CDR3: TGTGCCAGCAGCCTCGGGGGGGCAACGATCACTGAAGCTTTCTTT. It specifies CASSLGGATITEAFF.

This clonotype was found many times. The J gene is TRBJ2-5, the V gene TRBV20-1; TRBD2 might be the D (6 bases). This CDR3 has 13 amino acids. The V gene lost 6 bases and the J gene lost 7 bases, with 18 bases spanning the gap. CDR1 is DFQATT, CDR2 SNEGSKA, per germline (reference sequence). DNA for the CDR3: TGCAGTGCAATGGGACTTCCCATGGGGACCCAGTACTTC. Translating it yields CSAMGLPMGTQYF.

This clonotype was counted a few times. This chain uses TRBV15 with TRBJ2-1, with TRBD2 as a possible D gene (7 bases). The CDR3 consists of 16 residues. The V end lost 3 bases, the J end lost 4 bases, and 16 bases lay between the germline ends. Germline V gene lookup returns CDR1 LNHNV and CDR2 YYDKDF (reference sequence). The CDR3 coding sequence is TGTGCCACCAGCAGTCAGGCGGGGGCCACGTACAATGAGCAGTTCTTC. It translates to CATSSQAGATYNEQFF.

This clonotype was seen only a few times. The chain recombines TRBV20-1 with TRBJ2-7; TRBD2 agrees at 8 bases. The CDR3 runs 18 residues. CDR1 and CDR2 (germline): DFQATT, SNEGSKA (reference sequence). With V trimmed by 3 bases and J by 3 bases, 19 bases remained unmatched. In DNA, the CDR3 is TGCAGTGCTAGTCTCCGGCTAGCGGGCCCACGTTACTACTACGAGCAGTACTTC. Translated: CSASLRLAGPRYYYEQYF.

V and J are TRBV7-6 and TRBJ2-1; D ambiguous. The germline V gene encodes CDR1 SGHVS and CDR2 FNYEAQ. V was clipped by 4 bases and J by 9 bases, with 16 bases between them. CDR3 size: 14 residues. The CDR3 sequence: CASSCRTRLGEQFF. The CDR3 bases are TGTGCCAGCAGCTGTCGTACCCGTCTAGGTGAGCAGTTCTTC.

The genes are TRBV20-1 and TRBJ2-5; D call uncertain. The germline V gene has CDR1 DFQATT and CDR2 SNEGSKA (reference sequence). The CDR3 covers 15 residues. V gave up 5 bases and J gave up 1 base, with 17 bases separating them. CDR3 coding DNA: TGCAGTGCTCGCGAACTTAGGACCGTCCAAGAGACCCAGTACTTC. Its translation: CSARELRTVQETQYF.

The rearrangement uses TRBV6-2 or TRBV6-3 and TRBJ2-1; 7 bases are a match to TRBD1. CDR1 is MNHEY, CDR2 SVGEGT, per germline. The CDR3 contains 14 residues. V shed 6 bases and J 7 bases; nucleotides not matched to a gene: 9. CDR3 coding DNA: TGTGCCAGCAGACTCAAACAGGGGCTTAATGAGCAGTTCTTC. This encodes CASRLKQGLNEQFF.